The 9 T cell receptor beta chains listed next were all sequenced from one sample in a study of T-cell memory formation after mild COVID-19. TCRdb analysed the 5' RACE reads with MiXCR anew, one entry per CDR3 protein. Of tens of thousands of distinct CDR3 sequences in the sample, around 13% were seen once. Sequencing used PBMCs or a T cell subset sorted from them (not recorded which). These receptors all come from an adult woman who had mild COVID-19 (a few samples of this study predate the infection). Cell type and time point are not known.

The chain joins TRBV14 to TRBJ2-6; no firm D call. Germline CDR1 reads SGHDN; CDR2 reads FVKESK. V was clipped by 1 base and J by 0 bases, with 13 bases between them. CDR3 length: 18 amino acids. Here the CDR3 reads CASSQGSPFHSGANVLTF. The CDR3 DNA is TGTGCCAGCAGCCAAGGATCGCCCTTTCACTCTGGGGCCAACGTCCTGACTTTC. The full variable domain, its missing parts supplied by reference TRBV14 and TRBJ2-6, is EAGVTQFPSHSVIEKGQTVTLRCDPISGHDNLYWYRRVMGKEIKFLLHFVKESKQDESGMPNNRFLAERTGGTYSTLKVQPAELEDSGVYFCASSQGSPFHSGANVLTFGAGSRLTVL.

The rearrangement links TRBV5-5 to TRBJ1-5; perhaps TRBD1 as D (5 bases). In germline, CDR1 is SGHKS, CDR2 YYEKEE (reference sequence). This CDR3 is built from 16 residues. V was clipped by 0 bases and J by 2 bases, with 12 bases between them. CDR3 sequence (DNA): TGTGCCAGCAGCTTGGGTGGGGCCGGGGGCAATCAGCCCCAGCATTTT. This gives the protein CASSLGGAGGNQPQHF.

The chain links TRBV6-5 to TRBJ1-2, with D unclear. Germline V CDR1 and CDR2: MNHEY, SVGAGI. The CDR3 extends over 13 amino acids. Trimming removed 2 bases at V and 2 bases at J, with 6 bases between. The CDR3 DNA reads TGTGCCAGCAGTTACGGTCAGAACTATGGCTACACCTTC. It is translated as CASSYGQNYGYTF.

This clonotype was found a few times. CDR3 region: CASSLFGSGELFF. CDR3 DNA sequence: TGTGCCAGCAGTTTATTCGGATCCGGGGAGCTGTTTTTT. The genes are TRBV27 and TRBJ2-2, with no clear D. The germline V gene has CDR1 MNHEY and CDR2 SMNVEV (reference sequence). CDR3 length equals 13 residues. Deletions cut 1 base from V and 6 bases from J, with 6 bases between.

As to this clonotype: At one boundary the junction diverges from the germline segment, which might be a read error. The gene calls are TRBV7-9 and TRBJ2-5; D is possibly TRBD1 (5 bases). The length of the CDR3 is 14 residues. Germline assignment: CDR1 SEHNR and CDR2 FQNEAQ (reference sequence). This CDR3 reads CAGSSRQPQETKYF. The DNA of the CDR3 is TGTGCCGGCAGCTCTCGACAGCCACAAGAGACCAAGTACTTC.

This clonotype was found a few times. This rearrangement joins TRBV7-9 to TRBJ1-2; D remains ambiguous. Trimming stripped 6 bases from V and 0 bases from J, with 11 bases between. Looked up from germline, CDR1 is SEHNR and CDR2 is FQNEAQ (reference sequence). The length of the CDR3 is 14 residues. The CDR3 DNA is TGTGCCAGCAGTTCCACGAGAGCTAACTATGGCTACACCTTC. Its protein product is CASSSTRANYGYTF. The full variable domain, completed using reference TRBV7-9 and TRBJ1-2, is DTGVSQNPRHKITKRGQNVTFRCDPISEHNRLYWYRQTLGQGPEFLTYFQNEAQLEKSRLLSDRFSAERPKGSFSTLEIQRTEQGDSAMYLCASSSTRANYGYTFGSGTRLTVV.

This clonotype was seen a few times. The rearrangement links TRBV20-1 to TRBJ1-2; D not certain. V lost 1 base and J lost 8, with 14 bases in between. Germline values: CDR1 DFQATT, CDR2 SNEGSKA (reference sequence). The CDR3 totals 13 residues. In nucleotides, the CDR3 is TGCAGTGCTAGAGTGTGGGAAGGGCACGGCTACACCTTC. Protein sequence: CSARVWEGHGYTF.

This clonotype has more than one count but fewer than ten. The chain employs TRBV30 and TRBJ2-1; D assignment may be TRBD1 or TRBD2 (5 bases each). Trimming left V 5 bases short and J 6 bases short, with 17 bases between. Germline V gene data show CDR1 as GTSNPN and CDR2 as SVGIG (reference sequence). This CDR3 contains 14 residues. CDR3 nucleotide sequence: TGTGCCTGGGAAGGTAGGGACGGAAGCAATGAGCAGTTCTTC. Residues: CAWEGRDGSNEQFF.

The sample holds a few counts of this clonotype. V is TRBV6-5 and J is TRBJ2-7; TRBD1 is a possible D gene (7 bases). Germline-derived CDR1 and CDR2 are MNHEY and SVGAGI. The CDR3 extends over 17 amino acids. Between the trimmed V and J ends, which lost 2 bases and 5 bases, there was a span of 22 bases. The chain's CDR3 is CASSYRNNRGGRNEQYF. The CDR3 nucleotides read TGTGCCAGCAGTTACCGCAACAACAGGGGTGGGAGGAACGAGCAGTACTTC.